Below are 30 T cell receptor beta chains sequenced from a single sample in a study of shared clonotypes between healthy human individuals. Method: immunoSEQ multiplex PCR; TCRdb's copy keeps in-frame clones and lacks some. The sample carries roughly 2 million clones, about 94% recorded once. The sample consisted of naive CD4+ T cells sorted from blood. As to subset: CD45RA+ positively selected. These receptors came from a man aged 18-30 years in good health.

V is TRBV19 and J is TRBJ1-6; D perhaps matches TRBD1 (5 bases). This CDR3 has 17 amino acids. CDR1 and CDR2 from the germline V gene are LNHDA and SQIVND (reference sequence). V lost 3 bases and J 7 bases, leaving 19 bases between the germline ends. This CDR3 reads CASSIFQGATVNSPLHF. Here the CDR3 DNA reads TGTGCCAGTAGTATTTTTCAGGGAGCGACCGTAAATTCACCCCTCCACTTT. The variable domain in full, completed from reference TRBV19 and TRBJ1-6, reads DGGITQSPKYLFRKEGQNVTLSCEQNLNHDAMYWYRQDPGQGLRLIYYSQIVNDFQKGDIAEGYSVSREKKESFPLTVTSAQKNPTAFYLCASSIFQGATVNSPLHFGNGTRLTVT.

This clone was seen a single time. A read error may account for a junction end that differs from germline. The chain joins TRBV7-7 to TRBJ2-1; TRBD2 agrees at 9 bases. The germline gives CDR1 SSHAT, CDR2 FNYEAQ (reference sequence). The length of the CDR3 is 15 residues. CDR3 region: CASSLDPSGNNEQFF. The CDR3 nucleotides are TGTGCTAGCAGCTTAGATCCTAGCGGGAACAATGAGCAGTTCTTC. The entire variable domain, with the rest obtained from reference TRBV7-7 and TRBJ2-1, is as follows: GAGVSQSPRYKVTKRGQDVTLRCDPISSHATLYWYQQALGQGPEFLTYFNYEAQPDKSGLPSDRFSAERPEGSISTLTIQRTEQRDSAMYRCASSLDPSGNNEQFFGPGTRLTVL.

The chain is built from TRBV7-3 and TRBJ2-7; a weak D match, TRBD1 (5 bases). Per the germline V gene, CDR1 is SGHTA and CDR2 is FQGTGA. The CDR3 extends over 15 amino acids. The ends were cut back, 5 bases at V and 1 base at J, with 15 bases in the middle. This chain's CDR3 is CASSGSADSSYEQYF. The CDR3 bases are TGTGCCAGCAGCGGATCCGCTGACAGTTCCTACGAGCAGTACTTC. Combining the CDR3 with reference TRBV7-3 and TRBJ2-7 gives the whole variable domain GAGVSQTPSNKVTEKGKYVELRCDPISGHTALYWYRQSLGQGPEFLIYFQGTGAADDSGLPNDRFFAVRPEGSVSTLKIQRTERGDSAVYLCASSGSADSSYEQYFGPGTRLTVT.

V and J are TRBV11-2 and TRBJ2-1; 7 bases match TRBD2. Germline-derived CDR1 and CDR2 are SGHAT and FQNNGV. The CDR3 has 16 amino acids. V gave up 1 base and J gave up 6 bases; unmatched junction bases: 9. This CDR3 reads CASSLGWLAVVNEQFF. The CDR3 nucleotides are TGTGCCAGCAGCTTAGGGTGGCTAGCGGTGGTCAATGAGCAGTTCTTC.

This clone was found a few times. This chain connects TRBV2 to TRBJ2-2, with 9 positions matching TRBD1. After removal of 6 bases from V and 3 bases from J, the junction contained 5 bases not matched to a gene. CDR1 is SNHLY, CDR2 FYNNEI, per germline. This CDR3 has 15 amino acids. The CDR3 region is CASSRGQGYTGELFF. The CDR3, as DNA: TGTGCCAGCAGCAGAGGACAGGGGTACACCGGGGAGCTGTTTTTT.

The rearrangement joins TRBV10-3 to TRBJ2-2; 7 bases match TRBD2. CDR1 is ENHRY, CDR2 SYGVKD, per germline. The trim removed 0 bases at V and 5 bases at J, leaving 9 bases unmatched. CDR3 length: 17 residues. The CDR3 loop reads CAISESAGPSGTGELFF. The CDR3 DNA is TGTGCCATCAGTGAGTCAGCGGGACCTTCGGGGACCGGGGAGCTGTTTTTT.

The chain combines TRBV18 with TRBJ2-3, with a weak D call TRBD1 (6 bases). Germline CDR1 and CDR2: KGHSH and LQKENI. Trimming took 2 bases from V and 0 from J, leaving 12 bases between them. The CDR3 totals 16 residues. CDR3 region: CASSPSRTASTDTQYF. CDR3 nucleotides: TGTGCCAGCTCACCATCGAGGACAGCTAGCACAGATACGCAGTATTTT. The full variable domain, its missing parts supplied by reference TRBV18 and TRBJ2-3, is NAGVMQNPRHLVRRRGQEARLRCSPMKGHSHVYWYRQLPEEGLKFMVYLQKENIIDESGMPKERFSAEFPKEGPSILRIQQVVRGDSAAYFCASSPSRTASTDTQYFGPGTRLTVL.

The gene calls are TRBV5-1 and TRBJ2-2; possible D gene TRBD2, 5 bases. The germline gives CDR1 SGHRS, CDR2 YFSETQ. Trimming shortened V by 0 bases and J by 4 bases, and 10 bases separated the two germline ends. The CDR3 extends over 15 amino acids. CDR3 coding DNA: TGCGCCAGCAGCTTGGCCCAGAGGGTCACCGGGGAGCTGTTTTTT. Residues: CASSLAQRVTGELFF.

The chain employs TRBV29-1 and TRBJ1-2; D gene unclear. The CDR3 length is 12 residues. Germline CDR1 SQVTM, CDR2 ANQGSEA. CDR3 loop: CTATSANYGYTF. The CDR3 DNA is TGCACCGCTACTTCGGCTAACTATGGCTACACCTTC.

V usage is TRBV20-1 and J usage is TRBJ1-5, with a weak D call TRBD1 (5 bases). This CDR3 has 11 residues. The germline V gene encodes CDR1 DFQATT and CDR2 SNEGSKA (reference sequence). Trimming stripped 3 bases from V and 9 bases from J, with 9 bases between. The CDR3 spells CSARGQGPQHF. The CDR3 DNA reads as TGCAGTGCTAGGGGCCAGGGGCCCCAGCATTTT.

The CDR3 spells CASSPPASGNEQYF. The CDR3 nucleotides read TGTGCCAGCTCACCCCCGGCTAGCGGGAACGAGCAGTACTTC. The chain carries TRBV18 and TRBJ2-7, with TRBD2 identical over 9 bases. CDR3 size: 14 residues. V was clipped by 3 bases and J by 5 bases; unmatched bases: 5. Per the germline V gene, CDR1 is KGHSH and CDR2 is LQKENI.

This rearrangement joins TRBV7-7 to TRBJ2-5; perhaps TRBD2 as D (6 bases). The CDR3 consists of 13 residues. Germline V gives CDR1 SSHAT, CDR2 FNYEAQ (reference sequence). The CDR3 spells CASGGGVRETQYF. The CDR3 DNA reads as TGTGCTAGCGGAGGAGGGGTGAGGGAGACCCAGTACTTC.

The chain employs TRBV6-6 and TRBJ2-7; tentative D call: TRBD1 (5 bases). Germline V gene sequence: CDR1 MNHNY, CDR2 SVGAGI (reference sequence). V gave up 2 bases and J gave up 3 bases, with 8 bases separating them. This CDR3 has 13 amino acids. The CDR3 sequence is CASSYATDYEQYF. The DNA for the CDR3 is TGTGCCAGCAGTTACGCGACAGACTACGAGCAGTACTTC.

The chain carries TRBV6-5 and TRBJ1-1, with 9 bases identical to TRBD1. Germline lookup yields CDR1 MNHEY and CDR2 SVGAGI. J gave up 4 bases and V 6 bases, and 9 bases lay outside the gene matches. The CDR3 consists of 15 residues. CDR3 bases: TGTGCCAGCAGGACAGACAGGGGGACTGTCACTGAAGCTTTCTTT. This sequence encodes CASRTDRGTVTEAFF.

This sequence joins TRBV4-1 and TRBJ2-6; D not resolved. The CDR3 totals 16 residues. Trimming took 1 base from V and 1 from J, leaving 8 bases between them. Germline-derived CDR1 and CDR2 are MGHRA and YSYEKL. DNA for the CDR3: TGCGCCAGCAGCCAAGCCCCGAGGTCTGGGGCCAACGTCCTGACTTTC. Protein: CASSQAPRSGANVLTF.

The rearrangement links TRBV7-2 to TRBJ2-2; possible D gene TRBD2, 5 bases. The V and J ends lost 1 base and 5 bases respectively, with 14 bases between them. In germline, CDR1 is SGHTA, CDR2 FQGNSA. CDR3 length: 16 amino acids. CDR3 loop: CASSLVASVGTGELFF. CDR3 sequence (DNA): TGTGCCAGCAGCTTAGTAGCGTCGGTGGGGACCGGGGAGCTGTTTTTT.

This chain links TRBV6-1 with TRBJ2-5; 14 nucleotides agree with TRBD2. With 4 bases clipped from V and 3 bases from J, the junction kept 4 bases outside the gene matches. Germline assignment: CDR1 MNHNS and CDR2 SASEGT. The CDR3 extends over 16 amino acids. CDR3 coding DNA: TGTGCCAGCAGTGGAGGGGGACTAGCGGGGGAAGAGACCCAGTACTTC. Amino acid sequence: CASSGGGLAGEETQYF.

The V and J genes are TRBV19 and TRBJ2-1, with 10 positions matching TRBD1. The CDR3 runs to 10 residues. Germline V gene data show CDR1 as LNHDA and CDR2 as SQIVND (reference sequence). V lost 10 bases, J lost 12 bases, and 3 bases stayed unmatched. The CDR3 DNA follows: TGTGCCAAAGGACAGGGGGGGCAGTTCTTC. It yields the protein CAKGQGGQFF.

This rearrangement joins TRBV19 to TRBJ2-2; no clear D. Between the trimmed V and J ends, which lost 8 bases and 1 base, there was a span of 11 bases. The CDR3 runs 14 residues. Germline values: CDR1 LNHDA, CDR2 SQIVND (reference sequence). The CDR3 DNA sequence: TGTGCCAGTGGCCCTGTAGGGAACACCGGGGAGCTGTTTTTT. This codes for CASGPVGNTGELFF.

The chain carries TRBV29-1 and TRBJ1-2; D may be TRBD1 (6 bases). Germline CDR1 SQVTM, CDR2 ANQGSEA. With 4 bases removed from V and 8 bases from J, the gap between germline ends came to 20 bases. This CDR3 is 14 amino acids long. CDR3 region: CSVVQGGLTEGYTF. Written as DNA, the CDR3 is TGCAGCGTTGTACAGGGAGGCCTAACTGAGGGCTACACCTTC.

V gene TRBV7-2 combines with J gene TRBJ1-4; TRBD1 might be the D (5 bases). The V and J ends lost 5 bases and 6 bases respectively, with 16 bases between them. The CDR3 has 15 residues. CDR1 and CDR2 from the germline V gene are SGHTA and FQGNSA. CDR3 DNA sequence: TGTGCCAGCAGCCCCAGTGCTGCCAGGGATGAAAAACTGTTTTTT. It codes for CASSPSAARDEKLFF.

The rearrangement joins TRBV11-3 to TRBJ2-6, with 9 bases matching TRBD1. In germline, CDR1 is SGHNT, CDR2 YENEEA. CDR3 size: 16 residues. With V trimmed by 4 bases and J by 3 bases, 4 bases remained unmatched. Here the CDR3 DNA reads TGTGCCAGCAGCTCGGGACAGGGAAATGGGGCCAACGTCCTGACTTTC. It is translated as CASSSGQGNGANVLTF.

The chain has TRBV21-1 and TRBJ2-1. TRBV21-1 is an annotated pseudogene. The CDR3 sequence is 13 residues long. CDR3 sequence reads: CASSKDGNNEQFF. In DNA, the CDR3 is TGTGCCAGCAGCAAAGACGGAAACAATGAGCAGTTCTTC.

J is TRBJ2-5 and V is TRBV2; 7 bases fit TRBD2. The CDR3 runs 14 residues. CDR1 and CDR2 from the germline V gene are SNHLY and FYNNEI. Trimming took 4 bases from V and 5 from J; bases not matched to a gene: 7. CDR3 region: CASSAYTGGETQYF. The CDR3 DNA reads as TGTGCCAGCAGTGCGTACACGGGAGGCGAGACCCAGTACTTC.

This chain uses TRBV10-3 with TRBJ1-1; a possible D gene is TRBD1 (6 bases). The V end was cut by 10 bases, the J end by 3 bases, with 18 bases between. Germline V lookup: CDR1 ENHRY, CDR2 SYGVKD. The CDR3 has 14 amino acids. Written as DNA, the CDR3 is TGTGCCACCTCTGAAGGGCCAGGGGACACTGAAGCTTTCTTT. Translation gives CATSEGPGDTEAFF.

Points on this clone: Other nucleotide sequences in the sample specify the same CDR3. The CDR3 loop is CASSAQGYNSPLHF. CDR3 coding DNA: TGTGCCAGCAGCGCACAGGGGTATAATTCACCCCTCCACTTT. This rearrangement joins TRBV2 to TRBJ1-6, with 7 bases matching TRBD1. The ends lost 6 bases at V and 4 bases at J; junction bases unmatched: 3. Germline V gene lookup returns CDR1 SNHLY and CDR2 FYNNEI. This CDR3 is built from 14 residues.

The chain links TRBV28 to TRBJ1-2, with 11 bases that match TRBD1. CDR1 is MDHEN, CDR2 SYDVKM, per germline. V lost 5 bases and J lost 8; bases outside the gene matches: 10. There are 15 residues in the CDR3. The CDR3 DNA is TGTGCCAGCAGTCCCCCCTGGACAGGGGGCGACGGCTACACCTTC. Protein sequence: CASSPPWTGGDGYTF.

The chain has TRBV10-3 and TRBJ1-1; D unclear. Per germline, CDR1 ENHRY and CDR2 SYGVKD. The CDR3 totals 14 residues. Trimming took 6 bases from V and 0 from J, leaving 11 bases between them. Written as DNA, the CDR3 is TGTGCCATCAGCCCTGCAAAGGTGAACACTGAAGCTTTCTTT. It translates to CAISPAKVNTEAFF.

The V call is TRBV5-6, the J call TRBJ2-7; D gene ambiguous. The germline CDR1 and CDR2 sequences are SGHDT and YYEEEE. This CDR3 is built from 13 residues. Trimming left V 4 bases short and J 6 bases short, with 14 bases between. The chain's CDR3 is CASSHERGLEQYF. The CDR3 nucleotides read TGTGCCAGCAGCCATGAGAGAGGCCTCGAGCAGTACTTC.

This clone was found once. The rearrangement uses TRBV7-3 and TRBJ2-7; 8 nucleotides align to TRBD1. J was trimmed by 2 bases and V by 3 bases; bases with no gene match: 3. There are 14 residues in the CDR3. Per germline, CDR1 SGHTA and CDR2 FQGTGA. The CDR3 DNA reads TGTGCCAGCAGCTTGCAGGGGGCGACCTACGAGCAGTACTTC. This codes for CASSLQGATYEQYF.